Ten or more counts support the clone carrying this TCR beta chain. The sample is drawn from a study of blood T cells in healthy people across ages. Then a second PCR, running about 6 to 12 cycles, was carried out with a sample-barcoded 5' primer and a J-beta primer mix. TCRdb re-called the 5' RACE reads through MiXCR, storing one row per CDR3 protein. The sample holds about a million distinct CDR3 sequences, under 50% seen once. Germline V gene lookup returns CDR1 SQVTM and CDR2 ANQGSEA. The V gene lost 7 bases and the J gene lost 2 bases, with 13 bases spanning the gap. The CDR3 has 13 amino acids. It was 8 to 10 milliliters of peripheral blood that were drawn from each donor. Isolation of PBMCs gave at least 6.5 million cells per sample.

The source material was blood. The V call is TRBV29-1, the J call TRBJ2-3; a possible D gene is TRBD1 (5 bases). This TCR derives from a man aged 25 to 40 in good health. The CDR3 sequence is CSADTGYTDTQYF. DNA for the CDR3: TGCAGCGCCGATACAGGATACACAGATACGCAGTATTTT.